The 12 T cell receptor beta chains below were found in one sample sequenced in a study of blood T cell repertoires in COVID-19. TCRdb keeps only in-frame clones here, not all; method: immunoSEQ multiplex PCR. The sample consists of 220,000 or so clones, around 86% of them appearing once. Sequenced: peripheral blood. All receptors derive from a man aged 60 to 69 who had recovered from COVID-19.

The V call is TRBV7-3, the J call TRBJ2-5; the D is unclear. Trimming took off 0 bases at V and 5 bases at J, with 10 bases between the two ends. CDR3 length: 14 residues. Looked up from germline, CDR1 is SGHTA and CDR2 is FQGTGA. The CDR3 coding sequence is TGTGCCAGCAGCTTAACGTCCACGGTGGAGACCCAGTACTTC. It is translated as CASSLTSTVETQYF.

This clone was counted only a few times. The V call is TRBV5-5, the J call TRBJ1-2; TRBD1 agrees at 10 bases. Per germline, CDR1 SGHKS and CDR2 YYEKEE (reference sequence). V was clipped by 0 bases and J by 8 bases; unmatched bases: 7. This CDR3 is 15 amino acids long. The CDR3 DNA follows: TGTGCCAGCAGCTTGGCCGGGACAGGGGTCCGCGGCTACACCTTC. Its protein is CASSLAGTGVRGYTF.

The V call is TRBV27, the J call TRBJ1-1; 7 positions match TRBD1. J lost 0 bases, V lost 6 bases, and 7 bases had no gene match. CDR1 MNHEY and CDR2 SMNVEV come from the germline V gene (reference sequence). This CDR3 spans 15 amino acids. The DNA for the CDR3 is TGTGCCAGCAGGTCGGGACAGACCATGAACACTGAAGCTTTCTTT. Translating it yields CASRSGQTMNTEAFF.

The chain couples TRBV10-3 to TRBJ2-7; the D gene is possibly TRBD2 (5 bases). The CDR3 runs 18 residues. Germline V gene sequence: CDR1 ENHRY, CDR2 SYGVKD. Trimming cost V 2 bases and J 0 bases, with 20 bases left between them. The CDR3 reads CAISEGSNVRLSSYEQYF. The CDR3 DNA reads as TGTGCCATCAGTGAGGGGAGCAACGTTCGACTAAGCTCCTACGAGCAGTACTTC.

This rearrangement joins TRBV3-1 (or the pseudogene TRBV3-2) to TRBJ2-7, with D possibly being TRBD1 (5 bases). The CDR3 length is 11 residues. V was trimmed by 6 bases and J by 6 bases, leaving 9 bases between them. Per the germline V gene, CDR1 is LGHDT and CDR2 is YNNKEL (reference sequence). In DNA form, the CDR3 reads TGTGCCAGCAGTAGACAGACCGAGCAGTACTTC. It specifies CASSRQTEQYF.

This chain links TRBV5-1 with TRBJ1-4; weak D call: TRBD1 (6 bases). The CDR3 length is 16 residues. V was cut by 2 bases and J by 7 bases, with 18 bases left in between. In germline, CDR1 is SGHRS, CDR2 YFSETQ. The CDR3 sequence is CASSFGHGGGGEKLFF. The CDR3 bases are TGCGCCAGCAGCTTTGGTCATGGGGGCGGCGGTGAAAAACTGTTTTTT. The whole variable domain, remainder taken from reference TRBV5-1 and TRBJ1-4, is KAGVTQTPRYLIKTRGQQVTLSCSPISGHRSVSWYQQTPGQGLQFLFEYFSETQRNKGNFPGRFSGRQFSNSRSEMNVSTLELGDSALYLCASSFGHGGGGEKLFFGSGTQLSVL.

This clone was recorded a few times. This chain connects TRBV29-1 to TRBJ2-7; 9 bases agree with TRBD2. With V trimmed by 2 bases and J by 6 bases, 5 bases remained unmatched. The CDR3 totals 13 residues. The V gene's germline CDR1 is SQVTM and CDR2 ANQGSEA. CDR3 coding DNA: TGCAGCGTTGAAAAAGCGGGAGGTTCCGAGCAGTACTTC. Its protein product is CSVEKAGGSEQYF.

The chain uses TRBV5-1 and TRBJ1-3; D is possibly TRBD1 (6 bases). This CDR3 region has 15 residues. The V end was cut by 0 bases, the J end by 4 bases, with 11 bases between. Germline values: CDR1 SGHRS, CDR2 YFSETQ. CDR3 coding DNA: TGCGCCAGCAGCTTGGCCAGGGGTGGCGGAAACACCATATATTTT. It encodes CASSLARGGGNTIYF.

The genes are TRBV18 and TRBJ2-7; 9 nucleotides match TRBD1. The ends lost 10 bases at V and 4 bases at J; junction bases unmatched: 8. Germline-derived CDR1 and CDR2 are KGHSH and LQKENI. CDR3 length: 13 amino acids. CDR3 sequence: CATQQGAGYEQYF. In DNA, the CDR3 is TGTGCCACGCAACAGGGGGCCGGGTACGAGCAGTACTTC.

As concerns this clone: Other DNA sequences from this sample encode an identical CDR3 as well. DNA for the CDR3: TGTGCCAGCCGGGGACAGGGCAATCAGCCCCAGCATTTT. Protein sequence: CASRGQGNQPQHF. The chain joins TRBV2 to TRBJ1-5; 8 nucleotides align to TRBD1. Germline assignment: CDR1 SNHLY and CDR2 FYNNEI. The J segment lost 2 bases and the V segment lost 8 bases, leaving 2 bases of the junction unmatched. CDR3 length: 13 amino acids.

V and J are TRBV4-2 and TRBJ2-3; D is unresolved. The CDR3 has 13 amino acids. Germline CDR1 LGHNA, CDR2 YNFKEQ. Trimming stripped 4 bases from V and 0 bases from J, with 5 bases between. CDR3: CASSPFSTDTQYF. CDR3 DNA: TGTGCCAGCAGCCCCTTTAGCACAGATACGCAGTATTTT.

DNA of the CDR3: TGTGCCAGTAGCTACACAGGGTTAAGCAATCAGCCCCAGCATTTT. The encoded protein is CASSYTGLSNQPQHF. V gene TRBV19 combines with J gene TRBJ1-5; perhaps TRBD1 as D (6 bases). From germline, CDR1 is LNHDA and CDR2 SQIVND (reference sequence). V was cut by 6 bases and J by 1 base, with 13 bases left in between. The length of the CDR3 is 15 residues.